The source of this T cell receptor beta chain is a study of control samples from healthy donors and cancer patients. Profiled with immunoSEQ multiplex PCR; TCRdb holds only in-frame clones, not every one. The sample records about 120,000 clones, 88% being singletons. The germline V gene encodes CDR1 MNHNS and CDR2 SASEGT. The length of the CDR3 is 16 residues. Trimming took 2 bases from V and 5 from J; bases not matched to a gene: 8. The sequence was obtained from a woman aged 55-69 years with lung cancer. Sequencing was carried out using PBMCs. The chain is built from TRBV6-1 and TRBJ1-2; 10 bases are a match to TRBD1. CDR3 sequence: CASSENSWGQGYGYTF. The CDR3 DNA follows: TGTGCCAGCAGTGAAAATTCATGGGGACAGGGGTATGGCTACACCTTC.